These T cell receptor beta chains were read from a single sample in a study of cytomegalovirus exposure and HLA in healthy donors. Sequencing used immunoSEQ multiplex PCR; TCRdb keeps in-frame clones, though not all of them. Among some 130,000 clones listed, 65% to 85% were seen once. Sequenced input: PBMCs. These receptors were obtained from a man aged 25 to 40 in good health and CMV-seronegative. CDR3s leave out the opening cysteine and the closing phenylalanine or tryptophan. Clone sizes are given selectively: once, few, many, or a class where the clone is expanded.

- | TRBV28 | ASRLGGGESSYEQY
- | TRBV2 | ASSGLAVLSYEQY
- | TRBV5-6 | ASSLERSLNTQY
- | TRBV6-1 | ASSGRGRGGYT
- | TRBV5-1 | ASSVGLAGSYEQY
medium-sized | TRBV6-1 | ASSEGQRKAF
- | TRBV6-5 | ATRTKTGMAGELF
- | TRBV27 | ASSLRSGSEQY
once | TRBV5-6 | ASSYSGGYT
once | TRBV19 | ASSIVGGTGELF
- | TRBV7-8 | ASSFLGTGVDGYT
- | TRBV19 | ASSITDRYGYT
once | TRBV6-5 | ASSYSKAGGQETQY
- | TRBV11-2 | ASSLGVDRGKDEQY
- | TRBV30 | AWSEGKTEAF
- | TRBV23-1 | ASSHLRAYEQY
few | TRBV9 | ASSVGSSNGQF
- | TRBV7-9 | ASSFYTGGRTGELF
- | TRBV5-4 | ASSSSGSTDTQY
- | TRBV5-4 | ASSLRSEEGLIQY
- | TRBV27 | ASSLSLGGTNGYT
- | TRBV9 | ASSVSPGYYNEQF
- | TRBV9 | ASSVEGQDGNTIY
- | TRBV5-6 | ASSHGRDRGYNEQF
- | TRBV27 | ASSFGGTNSSPLH
- | TRBV11-3 | ASSSPGQILWTEAF
- | TRBV28 | ASSLIGTGENIQY
- | TRBV7-3 | ASSPPGGPTNNEQF
- | TRBV5-4 | ASSLMGAMNTEAF
few | TRBV28 | ASPGPVNTEAF
- | TRBV15 | ATSRDTGQLMNTEAF
- | TRBV7-8 | ASSLGQLYGYT
- | TRBV19 | ASQTGGAFHYGYT
- | TRBV30 | AWSRPGLGNTEAF
- | TRBV5-6 | ASSPAQRSYGYT
- | TRBV14 | ASSQGTGNINYGYT
- | TRBV4-2 | ASSQTGTGNEKLF